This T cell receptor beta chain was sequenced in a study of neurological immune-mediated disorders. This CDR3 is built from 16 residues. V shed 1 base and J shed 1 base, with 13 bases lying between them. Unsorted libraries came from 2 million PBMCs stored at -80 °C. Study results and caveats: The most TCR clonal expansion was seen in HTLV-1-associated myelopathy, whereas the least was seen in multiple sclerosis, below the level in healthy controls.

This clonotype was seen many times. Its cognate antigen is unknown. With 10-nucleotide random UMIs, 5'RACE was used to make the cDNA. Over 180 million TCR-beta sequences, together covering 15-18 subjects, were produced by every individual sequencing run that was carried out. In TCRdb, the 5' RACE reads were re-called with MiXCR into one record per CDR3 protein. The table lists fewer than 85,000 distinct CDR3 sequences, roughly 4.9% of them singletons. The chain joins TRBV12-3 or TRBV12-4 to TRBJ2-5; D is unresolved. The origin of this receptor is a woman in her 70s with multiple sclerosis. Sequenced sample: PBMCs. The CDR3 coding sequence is TGTGCCAGCAGTTTAGGGGCTCAGTCACTCCAAGAGACCCAGTACTTC. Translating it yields CASSLGAQSLQETQYF.